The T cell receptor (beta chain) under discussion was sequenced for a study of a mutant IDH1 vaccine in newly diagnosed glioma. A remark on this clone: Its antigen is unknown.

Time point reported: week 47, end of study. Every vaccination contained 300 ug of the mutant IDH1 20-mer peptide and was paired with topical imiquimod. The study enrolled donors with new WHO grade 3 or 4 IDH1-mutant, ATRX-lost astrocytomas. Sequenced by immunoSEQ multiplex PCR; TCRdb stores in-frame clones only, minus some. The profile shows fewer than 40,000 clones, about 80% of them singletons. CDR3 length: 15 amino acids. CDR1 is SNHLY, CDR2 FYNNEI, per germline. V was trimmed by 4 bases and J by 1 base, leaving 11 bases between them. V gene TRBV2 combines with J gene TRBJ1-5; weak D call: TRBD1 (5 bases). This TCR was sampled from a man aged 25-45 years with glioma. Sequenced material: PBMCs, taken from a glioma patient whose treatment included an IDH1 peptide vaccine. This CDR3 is CASSASGTSNQPQHF. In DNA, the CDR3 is TGTGCCAGCAGTGCGAGTGGGACGAGCAATCAGCCCCAGCATTTT.